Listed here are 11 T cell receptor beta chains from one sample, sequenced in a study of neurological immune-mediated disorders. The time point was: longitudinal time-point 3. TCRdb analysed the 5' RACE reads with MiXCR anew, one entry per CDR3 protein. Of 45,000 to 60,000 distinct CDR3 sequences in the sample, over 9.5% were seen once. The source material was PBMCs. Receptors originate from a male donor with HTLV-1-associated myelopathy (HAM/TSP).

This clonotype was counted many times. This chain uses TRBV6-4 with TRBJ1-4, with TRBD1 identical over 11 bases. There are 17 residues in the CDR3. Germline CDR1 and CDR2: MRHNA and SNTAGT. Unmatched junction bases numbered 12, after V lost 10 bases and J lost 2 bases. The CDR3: CATTYWTGGRTNEKLFF. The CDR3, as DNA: TGTGCCACCACCTACTGGACAGGGGGCCGCACTAATGAAAAACTGTTTTTT.

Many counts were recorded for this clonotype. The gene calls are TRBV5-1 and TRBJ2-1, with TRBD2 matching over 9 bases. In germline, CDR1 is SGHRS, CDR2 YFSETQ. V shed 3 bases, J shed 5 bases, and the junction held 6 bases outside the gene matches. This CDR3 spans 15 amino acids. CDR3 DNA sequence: TGCGCCAGCAGCTCGCGGGGGGGGTCGAACAATGAGCAGTTCTTC. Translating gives CASSSRGGSNNEQFF.

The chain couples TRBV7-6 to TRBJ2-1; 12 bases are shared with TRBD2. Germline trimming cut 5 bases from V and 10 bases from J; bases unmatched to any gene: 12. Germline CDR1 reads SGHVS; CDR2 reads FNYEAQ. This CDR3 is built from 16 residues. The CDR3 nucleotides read TGTGCCAGCAGCCTACTAACTAGCGGGGGGTCCGGGGAGCAGTTCTTC. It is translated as CASSLLTSGGSGEQFF.

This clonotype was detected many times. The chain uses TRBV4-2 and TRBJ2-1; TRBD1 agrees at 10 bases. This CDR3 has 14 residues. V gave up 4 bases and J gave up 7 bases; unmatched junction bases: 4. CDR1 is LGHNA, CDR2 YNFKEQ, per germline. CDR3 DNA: TGTGCCAGCAGCCGGGACAGGGGTAAGAATGAGCAGTTCTTC. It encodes CASSRDRGKNEQFF.

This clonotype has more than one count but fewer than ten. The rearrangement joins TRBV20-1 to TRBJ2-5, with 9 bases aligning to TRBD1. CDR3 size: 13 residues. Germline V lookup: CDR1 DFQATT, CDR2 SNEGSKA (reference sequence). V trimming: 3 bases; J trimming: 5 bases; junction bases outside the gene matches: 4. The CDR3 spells CSARGQGSETQYF. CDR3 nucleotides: TGCAGTGCTAGGGGACAGGGCAGCGAGACCCAGTACTTC.

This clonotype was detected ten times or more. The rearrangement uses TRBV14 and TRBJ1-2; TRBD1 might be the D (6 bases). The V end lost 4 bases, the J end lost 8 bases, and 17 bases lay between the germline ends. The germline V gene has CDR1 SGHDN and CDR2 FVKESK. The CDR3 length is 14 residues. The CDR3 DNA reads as TGTGCCAGCAGCCGCCGGGGGGGCCTAGAGGGCTACACCTTC. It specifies CASSRRGGLEGYTF.

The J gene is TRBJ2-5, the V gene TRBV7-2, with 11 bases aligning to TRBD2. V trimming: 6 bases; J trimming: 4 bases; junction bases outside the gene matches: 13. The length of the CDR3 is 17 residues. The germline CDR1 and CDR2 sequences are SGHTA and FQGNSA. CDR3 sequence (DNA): TGTGCCAGCAGTCCTCCCCCACGACTAGCGGGGACAGAGACCCAGTACTTC. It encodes CASSPPPRLAGTETQYF. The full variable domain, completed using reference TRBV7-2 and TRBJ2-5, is GAGVSQSPSNKVTEKGKDVELRCDPISGHTALYWYRQSLGQGLEFLIYFQGNSAPDKSGLPSDRFSAERTGGSVSTLTIQRTQQEDSAVYLCASSPPPRLAGTETQYFGPGTRLLVL.

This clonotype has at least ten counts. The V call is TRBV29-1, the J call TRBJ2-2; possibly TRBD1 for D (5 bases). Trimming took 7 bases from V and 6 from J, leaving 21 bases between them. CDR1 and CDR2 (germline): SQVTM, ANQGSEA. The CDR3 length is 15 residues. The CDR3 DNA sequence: TGCAGCGCCGGACCCAGGGAATCAATGGCCGGGGAGCTGTTTTTT. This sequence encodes CSAGPRESMAGELFF.

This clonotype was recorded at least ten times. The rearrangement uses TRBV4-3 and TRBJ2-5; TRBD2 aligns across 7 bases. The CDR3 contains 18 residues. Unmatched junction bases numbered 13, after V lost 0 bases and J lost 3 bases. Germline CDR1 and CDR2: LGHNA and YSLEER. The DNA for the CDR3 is TGCGCCAGCAGCCAAGATCCCCCCGGGGGGATGGGCGAAGAGACCCAGTACTTC. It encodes CASSQDPPGGMGEETQYF.

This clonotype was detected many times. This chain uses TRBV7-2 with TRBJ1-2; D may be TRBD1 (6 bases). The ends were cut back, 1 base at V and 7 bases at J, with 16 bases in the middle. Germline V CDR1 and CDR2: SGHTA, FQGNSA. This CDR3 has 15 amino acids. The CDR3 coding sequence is TGTGCCAGCAGCTTAGAGCGGCAGGGGTATGGTGGCTACACCTTC. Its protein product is CASSLERQGYGGYTF.

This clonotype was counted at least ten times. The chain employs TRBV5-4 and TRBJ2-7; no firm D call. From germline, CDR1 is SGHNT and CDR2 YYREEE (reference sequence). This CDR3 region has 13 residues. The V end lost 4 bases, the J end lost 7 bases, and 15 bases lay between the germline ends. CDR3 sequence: CASSQITNEEQYF. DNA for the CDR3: TGTGCCAGCAGCCAGATAACGAACGAGGAGCAGTACTTC.